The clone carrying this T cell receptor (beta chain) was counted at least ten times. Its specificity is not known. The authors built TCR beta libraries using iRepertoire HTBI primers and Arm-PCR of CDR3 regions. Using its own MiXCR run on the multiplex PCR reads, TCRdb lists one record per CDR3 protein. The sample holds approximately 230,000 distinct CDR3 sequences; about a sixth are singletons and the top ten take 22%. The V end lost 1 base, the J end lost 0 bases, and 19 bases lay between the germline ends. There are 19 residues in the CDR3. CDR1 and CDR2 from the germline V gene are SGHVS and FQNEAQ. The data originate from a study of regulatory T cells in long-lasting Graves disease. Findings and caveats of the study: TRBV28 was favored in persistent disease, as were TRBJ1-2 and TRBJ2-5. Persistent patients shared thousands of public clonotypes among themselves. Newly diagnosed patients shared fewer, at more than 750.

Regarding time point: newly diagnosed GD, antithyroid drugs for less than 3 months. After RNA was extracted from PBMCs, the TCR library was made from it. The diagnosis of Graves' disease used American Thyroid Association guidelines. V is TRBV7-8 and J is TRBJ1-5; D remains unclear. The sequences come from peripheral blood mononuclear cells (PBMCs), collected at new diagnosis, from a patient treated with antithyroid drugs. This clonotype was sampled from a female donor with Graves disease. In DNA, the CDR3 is TGTGCCAGCAGCTTAGGGACTCCCGGGCGACTTAATAGCAATCAGCCCCAGCATTTT. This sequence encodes CASSLGTPGRLNSNQPQHF.